This T cell receptor (beta chain) was sequenced for a study of T-cell reconstitution after alpha-beta-depleted transplantation in children. Study findings and constraints: Where some patients showed high TCRbeta diversity at day 60, it came from recipient T cells and thymic progenitors that had survived. After transplant, at about two months, alpha-beta T cells were reportedly derived from several hundred expanded graft clones. A year had passed since transplant, and T-cell counts and diversity by then came mostly from newly produced T cells.

CDR1 is SGHRS and CDR2 is YFSETQ in the germline V gene. The V end was cut by 1 base, the J end by 0 bases, with 7 bases between. The CDR3 is 15 residues long. This clonotype was counted many times. Its antigen is unidentified. TCRbeta library construction was performed incorporating unique molecular identifiers. In TCRdb, the PCR reads were re-called with MiXCR into one record per CDR3 protein. The sample contains over 120,000 distinct CDR3 sequences, more than 8% of which appear only once. J is TRBJ1-4 and V is TRBV5-1; D uncertain. Sequencing used PBMCs, mostly from graft donor cells, obtained 180 days after TCRalphabeta/CD19-depleted stem cell transplant. The sequence was collected from a female patient between 2 and 10 years old who had a stem cell transplant for congenital amegakaryocytic thrombocytopenia, so the T cells may come from the graft donor. CDR3 sequence reads: CASSLHTATNEKLFF. The CDR3 DNA reads TGCGCCAGCAGCTTGCACACTGCAACTAATGAAAAACTGTTTTTT.